These 9 T cell receptor beta chains originate from one sample sequenced in a study of blood T cell repertoires in COVID-19. Clones were sequenced by immunoSEQ multiplex PCR, and TCRdb holds only the in-frame ones, with some missing. The sample has 390,000 or so clones, about 89% seen once; the top ten hold about 2.9%. Sequences were obtained from peripheral blood. The receptors derive from a woman aged 25 to 39 with COVID-19, enrolled during active disease.

The rearrangement joins TRBV6-5 to TRBJ1-2, with 8 nucleotides matching TRBD1. Germline V gene lookup returns CDR1 MNHEY and CDR2 SVGAGI. This CDR3 is 14 amino acids long. V lost 2 bases and J lost 2; bases outside the gene matches: 1. CDR3 loop: CASSYGTGNYGYTF. For the CDR3, the DNA is TGTGCCAGCAGTTACGGGACAGGAAACTATGGCTACACCTTC.

The rearrangement uses TRBV30 and TRBJ2-1; 9 nucleotides line up with TRBD1. Germline V gene lookup returns CDR1 GTSNPN and CDR2 SVGIG (reference sequence). Trimming took 3 bases from V and 9 from J; bases not matched to a gene: 9. The CDR3 sequence is 14 residues long. The chain's CDR3 is CAWSGGTGFGEQFF. CDR3 bases: TGTGCCTGGAGCGGGGGGACAGGGTTTGGTGAGCAGTTCTTC. The full variable domain, its missing parts supplied by reference TRBV30 and TRBJ2-1, is SQTIHQWPATLVQPVGSPLSLECTVEGTSNPNLYWYRQAAGRGLQLLFYSVGIGQISSEVPQNLSASRPQDRQFILSSKKLLLSDSGFYLCAWSGGTGFGEQFFGPGTRLTVL.

The rearrangement joins TRBV6-6 to TRBJ1-5; unclear D gene. V lost 5 bases to trimming and J lost 5 bases, with 4 bases between them. CDR1 and CDR2 (germline): MNHNY, SVGAGI (reference sequence). The CDR3 totals 11 residues. CDR3: CASSEDQPQHF. Written as DNA, the CDR3 is TGTGCCAGCAGTGAGGATCAGCCCCAGCATTTT.

DNA of the CDR3: TGTGCCAGCAGCTTGGATGGCAGAACCCAAGAGACCCAGTACTTC. Translated: CASSLDGRTQETQYF. The chain links TRBV5-4 to TRBJ2-5; D remains unclear. The CDR3 runs to 15 residues. CDR1 and CDR2 (germline): SGHNT, YYREEE (reference sequence). With 0 bases removed from V and 1 base from J, the gap between germline ends came to 10 bases.

The chain joins TRBV4-1 to TRBJ1-6; 7 nucleotides match TRBD1. After removal of 0 bases from V and 13 bases from J, the junction contained 12 bases not matched to a gene. Germline V gene lookup returns CDR1 MGHRA and CDR2 YSYEKL. The CDR3 extends over 16 amino acids. The CDR3 DNA reads TGCGCCAGCAGCCAAGATCAAAGGACAGGCCTGAGGCCCCTCCACTTT. Residues: CASSQDQRTGLRPLHF.

This chain links TRBV6-2 or TRBV6-3 with TRBJ1-1; D unresolved. The CDR3 length is 12 residues. With 2 bases removed from V and 6 bases from J, the gap between germline ends came to 7 bases. Germline CDR1 is MNHEY and CDR2 is SVGEGT. In nucleotides, the CDR3 is TGTGCCAGCAGTTACACGGTTTCTGAAGCTTTCTTT. It encodes CASSYTVSEAFF.

This chain connects TRBV4-3 to TRBJ1-1; 8 bases align to TRBD1. The V and J ends lost 7 bases and 6 bases, in that order; junction bases with no gene match: 7. The CDR3 length is 13 residues. The V gene's germline CDR1 is LGHNA and CDR2 YSLEER. CDR3 residues: CASTNRQGSEAFF. CDR3 DNA: TGCGCCAGCACAAATAGACAGGGGTCTGAAGCTTTCTTT.

V is TRBV6-5 and J is TRBJ2-7; TRBD1 aligns across 9 bases. The CDR3 contains 15 residues. The trim removed 7 bases at V and 1 base at J, leaving 8 bases unmatched. Germline CDR1 MNHEY, CDR2 SVGAGI. This CDR3 is CASNGGTGTSYEQYF. CDR3 nucleotides: TGTGCCAGCAACGGAGGGACAGGGACTTCCTACGAGCAGTACTTC.

This clone was observed once. The genes are TRBV10-3 and TRBJ1-5; D is unclear. CDR3 length: 13 residues. Germline CDR1 and CDR2: ENHRY and SYGVKD. V was shortened by 5 bases and J by 1 base, with 6 bases between the two germline ends. The CDR3 loop is CAISPESNQPQHF. For the CDR3, the DNA is TGTGCCATCAGTCCAGAAAGCAATCAGCCCCAGCATTTT.